A selection of T cell receptor beta chains follows, all from one sample in a study of T cells in Graves' hyperthyroidism and ophthalmopathy. TCRdb re-derived calls from the multiplex PCR reads in MiXCR, one entry per CDR3 protein. Of around 600,000 distinct CDR3 sequences in the sample, around 13% were seen once. Specimen: blood. These receptor sequences come from a woman aged 45-60 years with Graves' ophthalmopathy. The CDR3 runs from the conserved cysteine through the conserved F or W. D genes are given only for firm matches. Some rows have no size entry. The others give once, few or many, or a class for an expanded clone.

V: TRBV5-1; J: TRBJ2-3; size: many; D: TRBD1; CDR3: CASSSEQGAGDTQYF; DNA: TGCGCCAGCAGCTCAGAACAGGGGGCAGGAGATACGCAGTATTTT
V: TRBV7-2; J: TRBJ1-1; size: few; D: -; CDR3: CASSLVGLITEAFF; DNA: TGTGCCAGCAGCTTAGTCGGATTAATTACTGAAGCTTTCTTT
V: TRBV29-1; J: TRBJ2-1; size: -; D: TRBD2; CDR3: CSVYSGLSNEQFF; DNA: TGCAGCGTGTATAGCGGGCTCTCCAATGAGCAGTTCTTC
V: TRBV11-1; J: TRBJ1-2; size: many; D: TRBD1; CDR3: CASSAGTGYYGYTF; DNA: TGTGCCAGCAGCGCCGGGACAGGGTACTATGGCTACACCTTC
V: TRBV12-3/TRBV12-4; J: TRBJ2-7; size: many; D: -; CDR3: CASSLWGHSSYEQYF; DNA: TGTGCCAGCAGTTTGTGGGGACACTCCTCCTACGAGCAGTACTTC
V: TRBV4-3; J: TRBJ1-2; size: few; D: -; CDR3: CASSQDGGGLSGYTF; DNA: TGCGCCAGCAGCCAAGATGGGGGGGGACTATCCGGCTACACCTTC
V: TRBV6-1; J: TRBJ2-7; size: many; D: -; CDR3: CASSPTGFRYEQYF; DNA: TGTGCCAGCAGCCCCACAGGATTCCGCTACGAGCAGTACTTC
V: TRBV20-1; J: TRBJ2-3; size: many; D: TRBD1; CDR3: CSAHPGQGTDTQYF; DNA: TGCAGTGCACATCCGGGACAGGGCACAGATACGCAGTATTTT
V: TRBV7-8; J: TRBJ1-4; size: few; D: -; CDR3: CASSLMGGLTNEKLFF; DNA: TGTGCCAGCAGCTTAATGGGGGGGCTCACTAATGAAAAACTGTTTTTT
V: TRBV14; J: TRBJ1-1; size: many; D: -; CDR3: CASSQGLLSIRATEAFF; DNA: TGTGCCAGCAGCCAAGGTCTTCTGTCCATAAGAGCCACTGAAGCTTTCTTT
V: TRBV7-2; J: TRBJ1-5; size: many; D: TRBD1; CDR3: CASRRTGVGNQPQHF; DNA: TGTGCCAGCAGACGGACAGGGGTTGGCAATCAGCCCCAGCATTTT
V: TRBV7-3; J: TRBJ2-5; size: few; D: TRBD1; CDR3: CASSRQGRQEETQYF; DNA: TGTGCCAGCAGCCGACAGGGTCGTCAAGAAGAGACCCAGTACTTC
V: TRBV12-3/TRBV12-4; J: TRBJ2-3; size: many; D: TRBD1; CDR3: CASSSDREGTDTQYF; DNA: TGTGCCAGCAGTTCGGACAGGGAGGGCACAGATACGCAGTATTTT
V: TRBV20-1; J: TRBJ2-7; size: many; D: -; CDR3: CSARARRPYEQYF; DNA: TGCAGTGCTAGGGCTAGGAGACCCTACGAGCAGTACTTC
V: TRBV5-1; J: TRBJ2-7; size: -; D: -; CDR3: CASSLVHSGSRGFEQYF; DNA: TGCGCCAGCAGCTTGGTTCATTCGGGGTCCCGGGGCTTCGAGCAGTACTTC
V: TRBV7-6; J: TRBJ2-3; size: -; D: -; CDR3: CASSTGDFSEDTQYF; DNA: TGTGCCAGCAGCACCGGGGACTTCTCGGAGGATACGCAGTATTTT
V: TRBV25-1; J: TRBJ2-3; size: -; D: -; CDR3: CASTDSLSTDTQYF; DNA: TGTGCCAGTACGGACAGCCTAAGCACAGATACGCAGTATTTT
V: TRBV7-9; J: TRBJ2-7; size: many; D: -; CDR3: CASSFPPRDEQYF; DNA: TGTGCCAGCAGCTTCCCCCCCAGGGACGAGCAGTACTTC
V: TRBV7-9; J: TRBJ2-3; size: many; D: -; CDR3: CASTGNTDTQYF; DNA: TGTGCCAGCACCGGGAACACAGATACGCAGTATTTT